This passage covers 5 T cell receptor beta chains from one sample sequenced in a study of cytomegalovirus exposure and HLA in healthy donors (dated by TCRdb to the late 2010s). The method behind the library was the immunoSEQ multiplex PCR assay. In TCRdb, the immuneACCESS table is reduced to in-frame sequences with V and J assigned. These tables do not hold every clone; where another copy was compared, an unresolved V gene accounts for under half, and the others remain unexplained. The table for this sample lists 150,000 or so clones; 86% of them were counted only once. Less than 2.5% of the sample comes from the top ten. The sample was PBMCs. These receptor sequences come from a human donor in good health.

This chain links TRBV27 with TRBJ2-6; D is uncertain. CDR1 is MNHEY and CDR2 is SMNVEV in the germline V gene (reference sequence). The CDR3 is 16 residues long. Between the trimmed V and J ends, which lost 3 bases and 4 bases, there was a span of 13 bases. CDR3 residues: CASSFIAQVGANVLTF. The CDR3 DNA follows: TGTGCCAGCAGTTTTATTGCCCAGGTCGGGGCCAACGTCCTGACTTTC.

This clone was seen a few times. The chain carries TRBV7-2 and TRBJ1-6; 7 nucleotides agree with TRBD1. The CDR3 is 14 amino acids. Germline V CDR1 and CDR2: SGHTA, FQGNSA. J was trimmed by 10 bases and V by 5 bases; bases with no gene match: 8. The CDR3 loop reads CASSLRQGESPLHF. In DNA form, the CDR3 reads TGTGCCAGCAGCCTAAGACAGGGTGAATCACCCCTCCACTTT.

Comment on this clone: This same CDR3 is encoded by further DNA sequences in the sample. The rearrangement joins TRBV18 to TRBJ2-1; the match to TRBD2 covers 11 bases. The CDR3 covers 15 residues. Trimming cost V 6 bases and J 4 bases; bases outside gene matches: 5. Germline lookup yields CDR1 KGHSH and CDR2 LQKENI. CDR3 region: CASSPGLAEYNEQFF. CDR3 DNA: TGTGCCAGCTCCCCGGGACTAGCGGAATACAATGAGCAGTTCTTC.

This chain links TRBV28 with TRBJ1-1; tentative D call: TRBD1 (6 bases). Trimming left V 6 bases short and J 0 bases short, with 11 bases between. The CDR3 contains 14 residues. Per germline, CDR1 MDHEN and CDR2 SYDVKM. CDR3 loop: CASSPHRVNTEAFF. The CDR3 coding sequence is TGTGCCAGCAGCCCACACAGGGTGAACACTGAAGCTTTCTTT.

This rearrangement joins TRBV7-9 to TRBJ1-3; TRBD1 matches at 10 bases. The length of the CDR3 is 14 residues. The J segment lost 4 bases and the V segment lost 5 bases, leaving 2 bases of the junction unmatched. CDR1 and CDR2 from the germline V gene are SEHNR and FQNEAQ (reference sequence). CDR3 DNA: TGTGCCAGCAGCATGACAGGGGGCGGAAACACCATATATTTT. This gives the protein CASSMTGGGNTIYF.